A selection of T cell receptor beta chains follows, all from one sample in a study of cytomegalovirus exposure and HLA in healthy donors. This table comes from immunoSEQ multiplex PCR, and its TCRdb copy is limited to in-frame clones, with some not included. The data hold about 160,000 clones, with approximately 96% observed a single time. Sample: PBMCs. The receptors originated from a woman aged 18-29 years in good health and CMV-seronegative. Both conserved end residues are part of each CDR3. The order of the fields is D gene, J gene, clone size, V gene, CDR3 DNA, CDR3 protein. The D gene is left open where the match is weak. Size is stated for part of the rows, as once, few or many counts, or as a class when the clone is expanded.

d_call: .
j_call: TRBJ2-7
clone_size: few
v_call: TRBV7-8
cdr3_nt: TGTGCCAGCAGCCGCAACAGGGACGAGCAGTACTTC
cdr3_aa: CASSRNRDEQYF

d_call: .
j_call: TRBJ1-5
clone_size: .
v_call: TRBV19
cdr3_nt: TGTGCCAGTAGTAGGGCGGGAGATCGGTCCGATCAGCCCCAGCATTTT
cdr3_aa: CASSRAGDRSDQPQHF

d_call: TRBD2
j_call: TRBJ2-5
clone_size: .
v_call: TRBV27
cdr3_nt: TGTGCCAGCAGTTATTCCCCTAGCGGGGCAAACCAGTACTTC
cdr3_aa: CASSYSPSGANQYF

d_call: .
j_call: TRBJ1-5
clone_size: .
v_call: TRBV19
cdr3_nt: TGTGCCAGTAGTATAGAAAGGGGCAGCAATCAGCCCCAGCATTTT
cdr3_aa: CASSIERGSNQPQHF

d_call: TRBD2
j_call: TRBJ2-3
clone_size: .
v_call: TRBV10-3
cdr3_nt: TGTGCCGCGGGAGCCGATATGGGGGGGTCGGATACGCAGTATTTT
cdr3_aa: CAAGADMGGSDTQYF

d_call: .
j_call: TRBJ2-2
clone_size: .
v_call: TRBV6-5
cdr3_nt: TGTGCCAGCAGCCTGACGAGGGGGGGGGAGCTGTTTTTT
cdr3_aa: CASSLTRGGELFF

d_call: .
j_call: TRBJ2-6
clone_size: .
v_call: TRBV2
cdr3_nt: TGTGCCAGCACGCTGAGCCTCTCGGGGGCCAACGTCCTGACTTTC
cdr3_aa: CASTLSLSGANVLTF

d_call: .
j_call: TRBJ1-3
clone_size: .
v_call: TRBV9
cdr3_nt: TGTGCCAGCAGCGTACTAAGTGACTCTGGAAACACCATATATTTT
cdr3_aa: CASSVLSDSGNTIYF

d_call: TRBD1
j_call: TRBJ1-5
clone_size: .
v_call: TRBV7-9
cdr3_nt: TGTGCCAGCAGCTTAAAGGGGGGACAGGGGGATTATAGCAATCAGCCCCAGCATTTT
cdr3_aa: CASSLKGGQGDYSNQPQHF

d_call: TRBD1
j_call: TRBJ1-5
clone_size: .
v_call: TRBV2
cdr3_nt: TGTGCCAGCAGGACAGGGGGAGAACAGCCCCAGCATTTT
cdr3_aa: CASRTGGEQPQHF

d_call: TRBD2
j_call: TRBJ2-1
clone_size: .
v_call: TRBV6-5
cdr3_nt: TGTGCCAGCAGAGTAGCGGGGGGCTCCTACAATGAGCAGTTCTTC
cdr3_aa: CASRVAGGSYNEQFF

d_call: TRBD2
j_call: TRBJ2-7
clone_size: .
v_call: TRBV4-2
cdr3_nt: TGTGCCAGCAGCCCGGGGAGGGAAACCTACGAGCAGTACTTC
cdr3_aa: CASSPGRETYEQYF

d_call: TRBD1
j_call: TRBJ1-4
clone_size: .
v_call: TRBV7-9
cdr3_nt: TGTGCCAGCAGACACGACACAGGGGCAACTAATGAAAAACTGTTTTTT
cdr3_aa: CASRHDTGATNEKLFF

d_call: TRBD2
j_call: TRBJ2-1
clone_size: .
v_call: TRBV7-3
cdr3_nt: TGTGCCAGCAGCCTAGCATCTAGCGGGGGAAAGCAGTTCTTC
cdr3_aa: CASSLASSGGKQFF

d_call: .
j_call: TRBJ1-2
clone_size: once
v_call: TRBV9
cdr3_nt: TGTGCCAGCAGTCTCCCCGGGCGGGATGGCTACACCTTC
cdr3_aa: CASSLPGRDGYTF

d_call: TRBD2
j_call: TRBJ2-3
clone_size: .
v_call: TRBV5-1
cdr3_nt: TGCGCCAGCGGGGGACTAGCGGGGGGAAGTACAGATACGCAGTATTTT
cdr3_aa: CASGGLAGGSTDTQYF

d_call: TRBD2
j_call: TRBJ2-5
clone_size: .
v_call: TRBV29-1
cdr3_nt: TGCAGCGTTGCAACCCTAGCGGGGGGGCTCCAGGAGACCCAGTACTTC
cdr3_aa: CSVATLAGGLQETQYF

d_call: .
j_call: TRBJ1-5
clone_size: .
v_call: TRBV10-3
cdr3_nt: TGTGCCATCAGTGAAAGGACAGACAATCAGCCCCAGCATTTT
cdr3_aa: CAISERTDNQPQHF

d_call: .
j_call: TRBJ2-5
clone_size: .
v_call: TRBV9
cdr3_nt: TGTGCCAGCAGCGTAGATCTCGGGGAGACCCAGTACTTC
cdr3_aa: CASSVDLGETQYF

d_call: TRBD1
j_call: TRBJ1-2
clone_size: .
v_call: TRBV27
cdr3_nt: TGTGCCAGCAGTTCACGACAGGGGCTCAACTATGGCTACACCTTC
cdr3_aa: CASSSRQGLNYGYTF

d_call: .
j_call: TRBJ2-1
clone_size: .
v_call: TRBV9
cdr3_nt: TGTGCCAGCAGCGTAGGTAGTCTTTACAATGAGCAGTTCTTC
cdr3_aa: CASSVGSLYNEQFF

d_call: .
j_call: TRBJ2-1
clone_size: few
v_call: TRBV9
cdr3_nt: TGTGCCAGCAGCGTAGGTGGCGGGGAGTACAATGAGCAGTTCTTC
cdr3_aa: CASSVGGGEYNEQFF